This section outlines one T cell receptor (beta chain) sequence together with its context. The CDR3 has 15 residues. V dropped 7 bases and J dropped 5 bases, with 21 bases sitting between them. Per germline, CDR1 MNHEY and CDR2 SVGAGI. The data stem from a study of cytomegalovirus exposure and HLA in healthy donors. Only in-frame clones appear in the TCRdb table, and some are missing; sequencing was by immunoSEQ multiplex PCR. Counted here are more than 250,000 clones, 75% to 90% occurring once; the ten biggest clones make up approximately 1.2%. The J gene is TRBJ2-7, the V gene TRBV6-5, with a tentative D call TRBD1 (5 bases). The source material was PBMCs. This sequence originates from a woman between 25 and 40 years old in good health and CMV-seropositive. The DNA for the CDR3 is TGTGCCAGCATGGCTCCAGGGCTCCCCTTGGACGAGCAGTACTTC. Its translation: CASMAPGLPLDEQYF.